The clone carrying this TCR beta chain has at least ten counts. Building the TCR beta libraries relied on iRepertoire HTBI primers, and CDR3 regions underwent Arm-PCR. TCRdb itself ran the multiplex PCR reads through MiXCR, one entry per CDR3 protein. Counted here are just over 600,000 distinct CDR3 sequences, 16% occurring once; the ten biggest clones make up 15% to 20%. This record belongs to a study of regulatory T cells in long-lasting Graves disease. About the research overall: Antithyroid drugs had been taken by newly diagnosed Graves' patients for under 3 months.

The time point was: newly diagnosed GD, antithyroid drugs for less than 3 months. From PBMCs, RNA was extracted and then used to make the TCR library. The same sample was also used in a study of T cells in Graves' hyperthyroidism and ophthalmopathy. From that paper: Blood held most thyroid clonotypes expanded above 0.001 frequency.

The specimen was peripheral blood mononuclear cells (PBMCs), collected at new diagnosis, from a patient treated with antithyroid drugs. The TCR comes from a woman aged 25-40 years with Graves disease.

CDR3 nucleotide sequence: TGCGCCAGCAGCGCACTAGGGCAAGGGGAGCTGTTTTTT. It specifies CASSALGQGELFF. The chain is built from TRBV5-1 and TRBJ2-2; possible D gene TRBD2, 5 bases. Germline assignment: CDR1 SGHRS and CDR2 YFSETQ. V was pared by 4 bases and J by 8 bases, with 12 bases between. The CDR3 spans 13 residues.